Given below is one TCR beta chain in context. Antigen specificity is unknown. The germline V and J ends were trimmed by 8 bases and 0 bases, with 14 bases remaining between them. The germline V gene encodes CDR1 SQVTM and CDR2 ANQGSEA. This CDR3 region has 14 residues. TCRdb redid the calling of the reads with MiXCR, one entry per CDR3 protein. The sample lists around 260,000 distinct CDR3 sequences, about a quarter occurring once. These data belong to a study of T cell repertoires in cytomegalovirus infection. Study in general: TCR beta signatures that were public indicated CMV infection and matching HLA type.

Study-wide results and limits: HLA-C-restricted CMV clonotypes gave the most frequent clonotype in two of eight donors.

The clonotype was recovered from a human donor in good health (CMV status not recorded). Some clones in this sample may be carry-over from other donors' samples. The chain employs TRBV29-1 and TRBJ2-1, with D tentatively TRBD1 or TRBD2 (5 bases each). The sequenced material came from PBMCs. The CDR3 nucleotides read TGCAGCACCCGCTGGGGGAGCTCCTACAATGAGCAGTTCTTC. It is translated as CSTRWGSSYNEQFF.